This T cell receptor beta chain originates from a study of blood T cell repertoires in COVID-19 (dated by TCRdb to the early 2020s). Some background on the complete study: Samples from collaborators originated in the United States, Italy and Spain and spanned both the acute and convalescent phases of COVID-19. Deeply sampled blood TCRbeta repertoires from subjects exposed to, actively infected with, or recovered from COVID-19 were included in the dataset. The sample metadata nearly always contained a de-identified subject ID, COVID-19 status, age in years and sex. The repertoires were made available in a free public database intended to serve as a resource for research on the immune response to SARS-CoV-2. The samples were drawn from two sources: the first 160 participants of the ongoing ImmuneRACE study, and 1,254 subjects contributed by 6 global collaborators. The prospective study material was composed of cDNA or gDNA derived from T cells, B-cell-depleted T cells, or PBMCs. Where HLA class I and class II types were available, the types were taken from metadata supplied by the sample provider, not from assay-based typing. The paper as a whole reports these results and caveats: How much clinical and demographic metadata was included differed by source and by participant, and the metadata was provided uncurated.

The immunoSEQ Assay, a bias-controlled multiplex PCR, was used to amplify TCRbeta CDR3 regions from genomic DNA. Regarding the original processing steps: The number of nucleated cells in each sample was estimated from the amplification of reference gene primers within the assay. To quantify the absolute abundance of each unique TCRbeta CDR3 rearrangement, sequence reads were collapsed and filtered. Productive Simpson clonality was computed per sample as the square root of Simpson's diversity index over productive rearrangements. Entries here come from immuneACCESS through TCRdb and include only in-frame sequences with V and J called. Some clones fail to appear in such tables; in the studies checked, an unresolved V gene covers under half of the shortfall, and the cause of the remainder is unknown. That table gives V, J and clone size, and the DNA gave D and trimming. For this sample there are about 150,000 clones; approximately 82% appear just once. The ten largest clones take up roughly 15% of the sample.

Each collaborating institution followed its own protocols to collect whole blood in K2EDTA tubes. For TCRbeta analysis, collaborator samples were shipped as frozen whole blood, as isolated PBMCs, or as DNA extracted from either sample type. Remarks on this clone: It lacks a known antigen. No much larger clone exists at a distance of one base, and base qualities are not known.

Based on the germline V gene, the CDR1 and CDR2 sequences are LGHNA and YNFKEQ. The junction shows trimming of 0 bases on V and 5 bases on J, plus 14 bases between the germline ends. The CDR3 measures 15 amino acids from cysteine to phenylalanine. Only CDR3 DNA is held: 45 bases, read in frame from base 1. The receptor chain draws on TRBV4-2 and TRBJ2-7; TRBD2 is a possible D gene, resting on 7 matching bases. The receptor was isolated from a human donor with acute or convalescent COVID-19. The donor label of this sample is uncertain. The sequenced sample was peripheral blood. CDR3 loop: CASSQEWGGLDEQYF. The bases read TGTGCCAGCAGCCAAGAGTGGGGGGGCTTGGACGAGCAGTACTTC.